A single sample is the source of the 28 T cell receptor beta chains below, sequenced in a study of blood T cell repertoires in COVID-19. Profiling relied on immunoSEQ multiplex PCR, and the TCRdb table lists in-frame clones only, not all of them. The sample records around 380,000 clones, approximately 89% being singletons. The material sequenced was PBMCs or T cells enriched from blood (not recorded which). Receptors originate from a man aged 25-45 years who had recovered from COVID-19.

The chain has TRBV7-6 and TRBJ1-5, with 8 bases matching TRBD1. The germline V gene encodes CDR1 SGHVS and CDR2 FNYEAQ. J was trimmed by 0 bases and V by 3 bases; bases with no gene match: 7. The CDR3 has 17 amino acids. The CDR3 sequence is CASSLEQGGNSNQPQHF. The CDR3 nucleotides read TGTGCCAGCAGCTTGGAACAGGGGGGAAATAGCAATCAGCCCCAGCATTTT. The full variable domain, its missing parts supplied by reference TRBV7-6 and TRBJ1-5, is GAGVSQSPRYKVTKRGQDVALRCDPISGHVSLYWYRQALGQGPEFLTYFNYEAQQDKSGLPNDRFSAERPEGSISTLTIQRTEQRDSAMYRCASSLEQGGNSNQPQHFGDGTRLSIL.

The gene calls are TRBV6-5 and TRBJ1-6; 7 nucleotides line up with TRBD1. CDR1 is MNHEY, CDR2 SVGAGI, per germline. The CDR3 consists of 14 residues. The V and J ends lost 0 bases and 7 bases, in that order; junction bases with no gene match: 0. CDR3 nucleotides: TGTGCCAGCAGTTACTCGGACAGGAATTCACCCCTCCACTTT. Its translation is CASSYSDRNSPLHF.

The chain uses TRBV5-1 and TRBJ1-1; 7 bases agree with TRBD1. In germline, CDR1 is SGHRS, CDR2 YFSETQ. V shed 4 bases and J 13 bases; nucleotides not matched to a gene: 16. This CDR3 contains 14 residues. CDR3: CASSPGGTAQMDFF. In DNA, the CDR3 is TGCGCCAGCAGCCCAGGCGGGACAGCCCAAATGGATTTCTTT.

This rearrangement joins TRBV18 to TRBJ2-3; D is perhaps TRBD1 (6 bases). From germline, CDR1 is KGHSH and CDR2 LQKENI. V lost 1 base and J 4 bases, leaving 15 bases between the germline ends. This CDR3 spans 16 amino acids. This CDR3 is CASSPRQARIADTQYF. The CDR3 DNA reads as TGTGCCAGCTCACCACGACAGGCTAGGATCGCAGATACGCAGTATTTT.

This chain connects TRBV29-1 to TRBJ2-7, with a tentative D call TRBD2 (5 bases). The length of the CDR3 is 12 residues. Deletions cut 1 base from V and 3 bases from J, with 7 bases between. CDR1 and CDR2 (germline): SQVTM, ANQGSEA. The DNA of the CDR3 is TGCAGCGTTGAAGTGGAGGACTACGAGCAGTACTTC. Its translation: CSVEVEDYEQYF.

The V call is TRBV4-1, the J call TRBJ1-2; D may be TRBD1 (5 bases). This CDR3 has 14 residues. The ends were cut back, 0 bases at V and 4 bases at J, with 9 bases in the middle. Germline V gene lookup returns CDR1 MGHRA and CDR2 YSYEKL. CDR3 protein: CASSQDTGIYGYTF. CDR3 nucleotides: TGCGCCAGCAGCCAAGATACAGGAATCTATGGCTACACCTTC.

This chain joins TRBV4-1 and TRBJ2-7; tentative D call: TRBD1 (5 bases). V lost 1 base and J lost 6, with 10 bases in between. Germline V lookup: CDR1 MGHRA, CDR2 YSYEKL. This CDR3 has 13 amino acids. The CDR3 sequence: CASSQAPRAEQYF. In nucleotides, the CDR3 is TGCGCCAGCAGCCAAGCACCCAGGGCCGAGCAGTACTTC.

The chain is built from TRBV19 and TRBJ1-5; tentative D call: TRBD1 (5 bases). Deletions cut 7 bases from V and 1 base from J, with 11 bases between. Germline assignment: CDR1 LNHDA and CDR2 SQIVND (reference sequence). The CDR3 contains 14 residues. Here the CDR3 DNA reads TGTGCCAGTATAGAGGACACCAGCAATCAGCCCCAGCATTTT. It specifies CASIEDTSNQPQHF.

This clone was seen a few times. The V gene is TRBV19, the J gene TRBJ2-7; 9 bases are a match to TRBD1. Per germline, CDR1 LNHDA and CDR2 SQIVND (reference sequence). The CDR3 loop spans 14 amino acids. V shed 6 bases, J shed 4 bases, and the junction held 7 bases outside the gene matches. CDR3 protein: CASSARGTGYEQYF. Here the CDR3 DNA reads TGTGCCAGTAGCGCCCGCGGGACAGGGTACGAGCAGTACTTC.

The gene calls are TRBV2 and TRBJ1-4; D gene unclear. V lost 11 bases, J lost 8 bases, and 12 bases lay in between. The CDR3 runs to 11 residues. CDR1 SNHLY and CDR2 FYNNEI come from the germline V gene. CDR3 protein: CAARLQEKLFF. Written as DNA, the CDR3 is TGTGCCGCACGACTGCAAGAAAAACTGTTTTTT.

The CDR3 sequence: CASSSAGQGINQPQHF. As DNA, the CDR3 is TGTGCCAGCAGCAGCGCGGGACAGGGAATAAATCAGCCCCAGCATTTT. The chain joins TRBV7-6 to TRBJ1-5, with 9 bases lining up with TRBD1. Trimming at V came to 5 bases and at J to 4 bases, leaving 9 bases not matched to a gene. The germline gives CDR1 SGHVS, CDR2 FNYEAQ. The CDR3 sequence is 16 residues long.

The rearrangement uses TRBV10-3 and TRBJ2-2; 9 bases fit TRBD1. Unmatched junction bases numbered 9, after V lost 6 bases and J lost 4 bases. The CDR3 is made up of 16 amino acids. Per the germline V gene, CDR1 is ENHRY and CDR2 is SYGVKD. The CDR3 DNA reads as TGTGCCATCAGCACCGGGACAGGGCCTTCCACCGGGGAGCTGTTTTTT. Its translation: CAISTGTGPSTGELFF.

This sequence joins TRBV6-2 or TRBV6-3 and TRBJ2-2; a weak D match, TRBD1 (5 bases). V was trimmed by 2 bases and J by 7 bases, leaving 11 bases between them. This CDR3 contains 14 residues. CDR1 MNHEY and CDR2 SVGEGT come from the germline V gene. The CDR3 reads CASSYVGRSGELFF. CDR3 nucleotides: TGTGCCAGCAGTTACGTGGGGCGAAGCGGGGAGCTGTTTTTT.

This clone was observed a handful of times. The chain is built from TRBV4-1 and TRBJ2-7; 10 bases align to TRBD2. CDR1 and CDR2 (germline): MGHRA, YSYEKL. The CDR3 contains 20 residues. The V and J ends lost 3 bases and 0 bases, in that order; junction bases with no gene match: 17. The CDR3 DNA is TGCGCCAGCAGCCAGAGATCGTGGCTAGCGGGGGTCAAAAGCTCCTACGAGCAGTACTTC. Its protein is CASSQRSWLAGVKSSYEQYF.

The chain couples TRBV6-5 to TRBJ1-5; D ambiguous. CDR3 length: 14 residues. Germline V gene data show CDR1 as MNHEY and CDR2 as SVGAGI. V was clipped by 6 bases and J by 0 bases, with 9 bases between them. In nucleotides, the CDR3 is TGTGCCAGCAGGGAGACCCATAGCAATCAGCCCCAGCATTTT. This translates into CASRETHSNQPQHF.

This chain joins TRBV6-5 and TRBJ2-3; 7 bases are a match to TRBD2. CDR1 MNHEY and CDR2 SVGAGI come from the germline V gene. V shed 5 bases, J shed 3 bases, and the junction held 8 bases outside the gene matches. The CDR3 runs to 15 residues. The CDR3 DNA reads as TGTGCCAGCAGTCAGCGGGGAGGAGCAACAGATACGCAGTATTTT. Translated, it gives CASSQRGGATDTQYF.

To note about this clone: Other nucleotide sequences from this sample produce the same CDR3. The V and J genes are TRBV11-2 and TRBJ2-3; maybe TRBD2 (6 bases). The V gene's germline CDR1 is SGHAT and CDR2 FQNNGV. The V end lost 6 bases, the J end lost 6 bases, and 7 bases lay between the germline ends. The length of the CDR3 is 11 residues. DNA of the CDR3: TGTGCCAGCAGAAGCGGGGATACGCAGTATTTT. Encoded protein: CASRSGDTQYF.

This rearrangement joins TRBV19 to TRBJ1-5, with 7 bases lining up with TRBD1. The length of the CDR3 is 16 residues. CDR1 is LNHDA and CDR2 is SQIVND in the germline V gene (reference sequence). V lost 5 bases to trimming and J lost 4 bases; unmatched junction nucleotides: 11. As DNA, the CDR3 is TGTGCCAGTAGTCCACAGGGACAGATCCCAAATCAGCCCCAGCATTTT. Residues: CASSPQGQIPNQPQHF.

This chain links TRBV4-1 with TRBJ2-1; possibly TRBD2 for D (5 bases). The CDR3 is 15 amino acids. Germline V gene sequence: CDR1 MGHRA, CDR2 YSYEKL. V lost 4 bases and J lost 2, with 12 bases in between. CDR3 DNA sequence: TGCGCCAGCAGCCGCCTCGGGAACCCCTACAATGAGCAGTTCTTC. Its translation is CASSRLGNPYNEQFF.

The chain employs TRBV20-1 and TRBJ2-1; TRBD2 matches 7 bases. V shed 3 bases and J 6 bases; nucleotides not matched to a gene: 11. From germline, CDR1 is DFQATT and CDR2 SNEGSKA (reference sequence). The CDR3 spans 15 residues. Written as DNA, the CDR3 is TGCAGTGCTAGTCGAGACGGGACTATGTCCAATGAGCAGTTCTTC. Its translation: CSASRDGTMSNEQFF.

V and J are TRBV9 and TRBJ1-3, with TRBD1 as a possible D gene (6 bases). CDR3 length: 18 amino acids. V lost 2 bases, J lost 0 bases, and 18 bases lay in between. Per germline, CDR1 SGDLS and CDR2 YYNGEE. CDR3 coding DNA: TGTGCCAGCAGCGTTGCGGGGGCCTCCCGGAGCTCTGGAAACACCATATATTTT. It encodes CASSVAGASRSSGNTIYF.

V and J are TRBV4-1 and TRBJ2-3; 13 nucleotides agree with TRBD2. There are 16 residues in the CDR3. Germline-derived CDR1 and CDR2 are MGHRA and YSYEKL. V trimming: 1 base; J trimming: 6 bases; junction bases outside the gene matches: 4. CDR3 loop: CASSQGLAGGLDTQYF. Here the CDR3 DNA reads TGCGCCAGCAGCCAAGGACTAGCGGGGGGATTGGATACGCAGTATTTT.

This clone was detected once. V gene TRBV12-3 or TRBV12-4 combines with J gene TRBJ2-7; D remains unclear. The CDR3 is 11 amino acids. Trimming left V 5 bases short and J 4 bases short, with 6 bases between. The DNA for the CDR3 is TGTGCCAGCAGTGTTTCGTACGAGCAGTACTTC. This encodes CASSVSYEQYF.

The J gene is TRBJ2-1, the V gene TRBV11-2, with D unclear. The CDR3 totals 11 residues. Looked up from germline, CDR1 is SGHAT and CDR2 is FQNNGV. With 4 bases removed from V and 12 bases from J, the gap between germline ends came to 10 bases. The CDR3: CASSSTFGQFF. The CDR3 DNA follows: TGTGCCAGCAGCTCGACTTTTGGGCAGTTCTTC.

This sequence joins TRBV25-1 and TRBJ1-1; 8 bases are shared with TRBD1. V gave up 2 bases and J gave up 3 bases; unmatched junction bases: 2. Germline values: CDR1 MGHDK, CDR2 SYGVNS. The CDR3 contains 14 residues. The CDR3 is CASSEPGGDTEAFF. CDR3 DNA sequence: TGTGCCAGCAGTGAACCAGGGGGCGACACTGAAGCTTTCTTT.

V is TRBV5-1 and J is TRBJ1-6; tentatively, D is TRBD1 (6 bases). Germline V gives CDR1 SGHRS, CDR2 YFSETQ. The CDR3 is 16 amino acids. With 4 bases removed from V and 0 bases from J, the gap between germline ends came to 11 bases. CDR3 in DNA: TGCGCCAGCAGCATTGGACAGACCTCCTATAATTCACCCCTCCACTTT. It is translated as CASSIGQTSYNSPLHF. Based on the CDR3 plus reference TRBV5-1 and TRBJ1-6, the full variable domain is KAGVTQTPRYLIKTRGQQVTLSCSPISGHRSVSWYQQTPGQGLQFLFEYFSETQRNKGNFPGRFSGRQFSNSRSEMNVSTLELGDSALYLCASSIGQTSYNSPLHFGNGTRLTVT.

The DNA of the CDR3 is TGTGCCAGCAGCGCGGACAGGAACTATGGCTACACCTTC. Residues: CASSADRNYGYTF. The chain uses TRBV9 and TRBJ1-2; 7 bases line up with TRBD1. Germline CDR1 is SGDLS and CDR2 is YYNGEE. Trimming removed 3 bases from V and 2 bases from J; junction bases left unmatched: 1. The CDR3 has 13 amino acids. Supplemented by reference TRBV9 and TRBJ1-2, the full variable domain reads DSGVTQTPKHLITATGQRVTLRCSPRSGDLSVYWYQQSLDQGLQFLIQYYNGEERAKGNILERFSAQQFPDLHSELNLSSLELGDSALYFCASSADRNYGYTFGSGTRLTVV.

The genes are TRBV24-1 and TRBJ2-2; D may be TRBD1 (6 bases). Between the trimmed V and J ends, which lost 4 bases and 2 bases, there was a span of 10 bases. CDR3 length equals 15 residues. Germline values: CDR1 KGHDR, CDR2 SFDVKD. The CDR3 sequence: CATSDRDNNTGELFF. CDR3 bases: TGTGCCACCAGTGACCGGGACAACAACACCGGGGAGCTGTTTTTT.